These 30 T cell receptor beta chains were sequenced from one sample in a study of blood T cell repertoires in COVID-19. Produced via immunoSEQ multiplex PCR; TCRdb's table is partial and in-frame only. The sample consists of roughly 250,000 clones, around 81% of them appearing once. The specimen was peripheral blood. Receptors were obtained from a woman in her sixties or seventies with active or convalescent COVID-19.

The rearrangement joins TRBV30 to TRBJ2-5; 8 bases are shared with TRBD1. The CDR3 is made up of 13 amino acids. Losses at the gene ends were 0 bases for V and 5 bases for J; bases not matched to a gene: 2. Germline-derived CDR1 and CDR2 are GTSNPN and SVGIG (reference sequence). CDR3 in DNA: TGTGCCTGGAGTGTCCAGGGGGCTGAGACCCAGTACTTC. Translated: CAWSVQGAETQYF.

The genes are TRBV28 and TRBJ1-6, with a possible D match to TRBD1 (5 bases). The CDR3 has 18 amino acids. V was pared by 4 bases and J by 0 bases, with 16 bases between. Germline V gene sequence: CDR1 MDHEN, CDR2 SYDVKM. The CDR3 sequence: CASSSGLPGPSYNSPLHF. DNA for the CDR3: TGTGCCAGCAGTTCAGGGCTTCCCGGACCCTCCTATAATTCACCCCTCCACTTT.

The V call is TRBV7-9, the J call TRBJ2-1; 7 positions agree with TRBD2. The CDR3 has 16 amino acids. V trimming: 1 base; J trimming: 7 bases; junction bases outside the gene matches: 10. Germline loops: CDR1 SEHNR, CDR2 FQNEAQ (reference sequence). CDR3 protein: CASSLGAGVVWNEQFF. The CDR3 region has the DNA TGTGCCAGCAGCTTAGGGGCGGGAGTGGTGTGGAATGAGCAGTTCTTC.

The V and J genes are TRBV19 and TRBJ2-7, with 10 bases identical to TRBD2. CDR3 length: 14 residues. CDR1 and CDR2 from the germline V gene are LNHDA and SQIVND (reference sequence). V lost 8 bases to trimming and J lost 7 bases; unmatched junction nucleotides: 11. The CDR3 is CASSSGRGEGEQYF. CDR3 in DNA: TGTGCCAGTTCTAGCGGGAGAGGGGAGGGGGAGCAGTACTTC. Looking up the rest from reference TRBV19 and TRBJ2-7 gives the full variable domain: DGGITQSPKYLFRKEGQNVTLSCEQNLNHDAMYWYRQDPGQGLRLIYYSQIVNDFQKGDIAEGYSVSREKKESFPLTVTSAQKNPTAFYLCASSSGRGEGEQYFGPGTRLTVT.

This clone occurred a few times. The rearrangement joins TRBV3-1 (or the pseudogene TRBV3-2) to TRBJ1-5; 10 positions match TRBD1. Germline lookup yields CDR1 LGHDT and CDR2 YNNKEL (reference sequence). Unmatched junction bases numbered 1, after V lost 1 base and J lost 4 bases. CDR3 length: 15 residues. As DNA, the CDR3 is TGTGCCAGCAGCCAAGGGGGACAGGGGAATCAGCCCCAGCATTTT. Its protein is CASSQGGQGNQPQHF.

The J gene is TRBJ1-2, the V gene TRBV18, with 8 bases fitting TRBD1. Germline lookup yields CDR1 KGHSH and CDR2 LQKENI. The trim removed 3 bases at V and 5 bases at J, leaving 8 bases unmatched. CDR3 length: 15 amino acids. CDR3 amino acids: CASSPETGVLYGYTF. CDR3 DNA: TGTGCCAGCTCACCGGAGACAGGGGTCCTATATGGCTACACCTTC. Supplemented by reference TRBV18 and TRBJ1-2, the full variable domain reads NAGVMQNPRHLVRRRGQEARLRCSPMKGHSHVYWYRQLPEEGLKFMVYLQKENIIDESGMPKERFSAEFPKEGPSILRIQQVVRGDSAAYFCASSPETGVLYGYTFGSGTRLTVV.

The CDR3 bases are TGTGCCAGCAGCCCTTCTCCCGAGGGAGAAGCTTTCTTT. Its protein product is CASSPSPEGEAFF. The V call is TRBV7-6, the J call TRBJ1-1; no firm D call. Trimming left V 5 bases short and J 8 bases short, with 15 bases between. Germline V lookup: CDR1 SGHVS, CDR2 FNYEAQ. The CDR3 contains 13 residues.

This CDR3 reads CASSQGTSGYTDTQYF. CDR3 nucleotide sequence: TGTGCCAGCAGCCAAGGGACTAGCGGGTACACAGATACGCAGTATTTT. The chain recombines TRBV9 with TRBJ2-3; 12 bases match TRBD2. The CDR3 length is 16 residues. Trimming at V came to 4 bases and at J to 2 bases, leaving 5 bases not matched to a gene. CDR1 is SGDLS, CDR2 YYNGEE, per germline.

The V and J genes are TRBV7-6 and TRBJ2-3; D remains unclear. V lost 0 bases and J 2 bases, leaving 15 bases between the germline ends. The CDR3 covers 17 residues. CDR1 is SGHVS, CDR2 FNYEAQ, per germline. CDR3 residues: CASSLAPNFRFTDTQYF. The CDR3 DNA reads as TGTGCCAGCAGCTTAGCGCCCAATTTTCGGTTCACAGATACGCAGTATTTT.

The CDR3 DNA reads TGTGCCAGCAGAGACATCTATGGCTACACCTTC. It is translated as CASRDIYGYTF. V and J are TRBV6-5 and TRBJ1-2; unclear D gene. The CDR3 covers 11 residues. V was pared by 6 bases and J by 4 bases, with 6 bases between. CDR1 and CDR2 from the germline V gene are MNHEY and SVGAGI.

This clone was detected only a few times. V gene TRBV29-1 combines with J gene TRBJ2-2, with 9 bases that match TRBD2. The CDR3 consists of 15 residues. V trimming: 4 bases; J trimming: 4 bases; junction bases outside the gene matches: 7. Germline CDR1 and CDR2: SQVTM and ANQGSEA. Here the CDR3 DNA reads TGCAGCGTTGTCGTGGCGGGAGGGTCCACCGGGGAGCTGTTTTTT. Translating it yields CSVVVAGGSTGELFF.

Notes on this clone: The sample carries other DNA sequences with the same CDR3. The gene calls are TRBV5-1 and TRBJ1-5; D might be TRBD1 (5 bases). The CDR3 is made up of 14 amino acids. The germline CDR1 and CDR2 sequences are SGHRS and YFSETQ. Between the trimmed V and J ends, which lost 0 bases and 2 bases, there was a span of 6 bases. This chain's CDR3 is CASSLGGGNQPQHF. The CDR3, as DNA: TGCGCCAGCAGCTTGGGGGGGGGCAATCAGCCCCAGCATTTT.

V is TRBV19 and J is TRBJ1-1; D may be TRBD1 (6 bases). The V end was cut by 10 bases, the J end by 4 bases, with 25 bases between. Germline CDR1 reads LNHDA; CDR2 reads SQIVND (reference sequence). CDR3 length equals 16 residues. CDR3 sequence (DNA): TGTGCCACCACCTCTCCCGGGGGGCAGGGGACCACTGAAGCTTTCTTT. Amino acid sequence: CATTSPGGQGTTEAFF.

This clone was detected once. The chain couples TRBV6-6 to TRBJ1-4, with 7 bases matching TRBD1. The J segment lost 11 bases and the V segment lost 3 bases, leaving 15 bases of the junction unmatched. CDR1 and CDR2 (germline): MNHNY, SVGAGI (reference sequence). This CDR3 is built from 16 residues. The CDR3 sequence is CASSYDVQGGGGKLFF. CDR3 in DNA: TGTGCCAGCAGTTATGATGTTCAGGGGGGCGGCGGGAAACTGTTTTTT.

The DNA for the CDR3 is TGTGCCAGCAGCTTTACAGGGTCCGTCACTGAAGCTTTCTTT. This sequence encodes CASSFTGSVTEAFF. The chain employs TRBV7-9 and TRBJ1-1; the D gene is possibly TRBD1 (6 bases). Between the trimmed V and J ends, which lost 3 bases and 4 bases, there was a span of 12 bases. From germline, CDR1 is SEHNR and CDR2 FQNEAQ (reference sequence). This CDR3 spans 14 amino acids.

The chain joins TRBV5-4 to TRBJ2-1; D not certain. The CDR3 contains 14 residues. V was cut by 0 bases and J by 6 bases, with 10 bases left in between. Germline-derived CDR1 and CDR2 are SGHNT and YYREEE (reference sequence). CDR3 region: CASSLVSARNEQFF. The CDR3 nucleotides are TGTGCCAGCAGCTTGGTCAGCGCCCGCAATGAGCAGTTCTTC. The full variable domain, its missing parts supplied by reference TRBV5-4 and TRBJ2-1, is ETGVTQSPTHLIKTRGQQVTLRCSSQSGHNTVSWYQQALGQGPQFIFQYYREEENGRGNFPPRFSGLQFPNYSSELNVNALELDDSALYLCASSLVSARNEQFFGPGTRLTVL.

The V gene is TRBV6-5, the J gene TRBJ2-1; 9 bases are a match to TRBD2. This CDR3 region has 14 residues. CDR1 and CDR2 (germline): MNHEY, SVGAGI. V trimming: 7 bases; J trimming: 3 bases; junction bases outside the gene matches: 4. CDR3 coding DNA: TGTGCCAGCAAGCTGACTAGCGGCTACAATGAGCAGTTCTTC. Protein product: CASKLTSGYNEQFF.

This clone was observed once. This chain joins TRBV7-2 and TRBJ2-4; 7 nucleotides align to TRBD2. V lost 5 bases and J lost 3; bases outside the gene matches: 16. The CDR3 consists of 18 residues. Germline CDR1 is SGHTA and CDR2 is FQGNSA. In nucleotides, the CDR3 is TGTGCCAGCAGCCCAAGGTGGGGCACTAGCGTGGGCAAAAACATTCAGTACTTC. Translated, it gives CASSPRWGTSVGKNIQYF.

The V and J genes are TRBV19 and TRBJ2-3, with D maybe TRBD2 (6 bases). The CDR3 runs 13 residues. Germline V gene data show CDR1 as LNHDA and CDR2 as SQIVND (reference sequence). Deletions cut 5 bases from V and 4 bases from J, with 10 bases between. The CDR3 sequence is CASSRPGADTQYF. As DNA, the CDR3 is TGTGCCAGTAGTCGGCCGGGGGCAGATACGCAGTATTTT.

The rearrangement links TRBV2 to TRBJ1-5, with 9 bases aligning to TRBD1. CDR3 length: 12 amino acids. Trimming removed 7 bases from V and 8 bases from J; junction bases left unmatched: 3. Germline-derived CDR1 and CDR2 are SNHLY and FYNNEI. The CDR3 coding sequence is TGTGCCAGCAACGGACAGGGGAAGCCCCAGCATTTT. Amino acids: CASNGQGKPQHF.

This sequence joins TRBV19 and TRBJ2-6; D gene uncertain. Trimming took off 1 base at V and 0 bases at J, with 16 bases between the two ends. Per the germline V gene, CDR1 is LNHDA and CDR2 is SQIVND (reference sequence). The CDR3 length is 19 residues. CDR3: CASSIVLVSARSGANVLTF. In DNA, the CDR3 is TGTGCCAGTAGTATAGTATTGGTGTCAGCGCGCTCTGGGGCCAACGTCCTGACTTTC.

The chain is built from TRBV6-5 and TRBJ1-2; 7 nucleotides line up with TRBD1. This CDR3 contains 13 residues. Germline V CDR1 and CDR2: MNHEY, SVGAGI. V lost 11 bases and J lost 3; bases outside the gene matches: 9. CDR3 loop: CAGHRGGDYGYTF. Here the CDR3 DNA reads TGTGCCGGCCACAGGGGAGGCGACTATGGCTACACCTTC.

This clone came up once. V and J are TRBV2 and TRBJ2-1, with TRBD2 matching over 14 bases. The CDR3 extends over 23 amino acids. The germline CDR1 and CDR2 sequences are SNHLY and FYNNEI. The ends lost 7 bases at V and 7 bases at J; junction bases unmatched: 30. Here the CDR3 reads CASIRGQGRLGTSGSKRVNEQFF. The CDR3 DNA follows: TGTGCCAGCATACGGGGACAGGGGAGACTCGGGACTAGCGGGAGTAAGCGTGTGAATGAGCAGTTCTTC.

V is TRBV5-1 and J is TRBJ2-1, with TRBD2 identical over 16 bases. This CDR3 has 18 residues. Per the germline V gene, CDR1 is SGHRS and CDR2 is YFSETQ. V gave up 5 bases and J gave up 2 bases; unmatched junction bases: 7. CDR3 loop: CASRGGTSGRAAYNEQFF. For the CDR3, the DNA is TGCGCCAGCAGGGGTGGGACTAGCGGGAGGGCCGCCTACAATGAGCAGTTCTTC.

This chain joins TRBV11-3 and TRBJ1-2; TRBD1 matches at 7 bases. The CDR3 has 11 residues. Germline V gene lookup returns CDR1 SGHNT and CDR2 YENEEA. Trimming removed 8 bases from V and 8 bases from J; junction bases left unmatched: 5. The CDR3: CASGSGGGYTF. CDR3 sequence (DNA): TGTGCCAGCGGGTCAGGGGGAGGCTACACCTTC.

This chain links TRBV2 with TRBJ2-1; 9 bases map to TRBD2. This CDR3 is 15 amino acids long. Per germline, CDR1 SNHLY and CDR2 FYNNEI. V lost 6 bases and J lost 3; bases outside the gene matches: 6. The CDR3 protein is CASRGLAGIYNEQFF. CDR3 DNA: TGTGCCAGCAGGGGGCTAGCGGGAATCTACAATGAGCAGTTCTTC.

CDR3 in amino acids: CATQGVDYGYTF. DNA of the CDR3: TGTGCCACCCAAGGGGTGGACTATGGCTACACCTTC. J is TRBJ1-2 and V is TRBV19, with TRBD1 as a possible D gene (5 bases). V dropped 10 bases and J dropped 3 bases, with 12 bases sitting between them. CDR1 LNHDA and CDR2 SQIVND come from the germline V gene (reference sequence). CDR3 length equals 12 residues.

This chain links TRBV3-1 (or the pseudogene TRBV3-2) with TRBJ2-7, with 7 bases identical to TRBD1. Germline V gene lookup returns CDR1 LGHDT and CDR2 YNNKEL (reference sequence). This CDR3 is built from 14 residues. Unmatched junction bases numbered 10, after V lost 4 bases and J lost 7 bases. CDR3 DNA sequence: TGTGCCAGCAGCCTCGGTGAGGGGGCGCGGGAGCAGTACGTC. It translates to CASSLGEGAREQYV.

The genes are TRBV11-3 and TRBJ2-1; perhaps TRBD2 as D (7 bases). The germline V and J ends were trimmed by 2 bases and 9 bases, with 14 bases remaining between them. Germline V lookup: CDR1 SGHNT, CDR2 YENEEA. This CDR3 is 14 amino acids long. The DNA of the CDR3 is TGTGCCAGCAGCTTATTCGGGGGAGGGGGTGAGCAGTTCTTC. This encodes CASSLFGGGGEQFF.

The genes are TRBV5-1 and TRBJ2-3; TRBD2 matches at 14 bases. CDR1 and CDR2 (germline): SGHRS, YFSETQ. The V and J ends lost 4 bases and 1 base, in that order; junction bases with no gene match: 11. This CDR3 spans 19 amino acids. CDR3 protein: CASSLMGLAGEWGTDTQYF. Written as DNA, the CDR3 is TGCGCCAGCAGCCTGATGGGACTAGCGGGAGAGTGGGGCACAGATACGCAGTATTTT.